This T cell receptor (beta chain) derives from a study of CD8+CD57+ T cells in acquired aplastic anemia. Germline CDR1 and CDR2: SQVTM and ANQGSEA. The CDR3 totals 13 residues. Trimming pared 4 bases from V and 2 bases from J, leaving 11 bases between. Patients chosen for sequencing had CD8+CD57+ cells that had expanded, as shown by flow cytometry. Profiling of TCR beta VDJ combinations and CDR3 sequences used genomic DNA as template. TCRdb called the reads again in MiXCR, with one record for every CDR3 protein. The sample includes over 150,000 distinct CDR3 sequences, around 63% of them seen just once.

This sequence was found in a human donor with aplastic anemia. J is TRBJ1-1 and V is TRBV29-1; tentative D call: TRBD1 (5 bases). The specimen was sorted CD4+, CD8+, or CD8+CD57+ T cells (not recorded which) from PBMCs. CDR3 protein: CSVGQGPNTEAFF. The CDR3, as DNA: TGCAGCGTTGGTCAGGGCCCTAACACTGAAGCTTTCTTT.